These 3 T cell receptor beta chains originate from one sample sequenced in a study of identical twins. TCRdb itself ran the 5' RACE reads through MiXCR, one entry per CDR3 protein. Here the sample spans 1.5 million to 2 million distinct CDR3 sequences, less than 35% being singletons. Sequencing was carried out using cord blood. Receptors originate from a newborn girl in good health.

This sequence joins TRBV15 and TRBJ1-1, with TRBD1 identical over 10 bases. Germline V gene data show CDR1 as LNHNV and CDR2 as YYDKDF (reference sequence). This CDR3 is built from 15 residues. V was clipped by 0 bases and J by 3 bases; unmatched bases: 1. DNA of the CDR3: TGTGCCACCAGCAGAGAAGGGACAGGGGACACTGAAGCTTTCTTT. Residues: CATSREGTGDTEAFF.

J is TRBJ1-2 and V is TRBV6-1; TRBD1 aligns across 9 bases. This CDR3 is 15 amino acids long. Germline V lookup: CDR1 MNHNS, CDR2 SASEGT. V dropped 0 bases and J dropped 2; count of bases not matched to a gene: 1. CDR3 bases: TGTGCCAGCAGTGAAGCCGGGACAGGGAACTATGGCTACACCTTC. Residues: CASSEAGTGNYGYTF.

V gene TRBV12-3 or TRBV12-4 combines with J gene TRBJ1-2; 7 bases are shared with TRBD1. The length of the CDR3 is 16 residues. With 5 bases clipped from V and 0 bases from J, the junction kept 9 bases outside the gene matches. The CDR3 loop is CASSKRGRHANYGYTF. CDR3 bases: TGTGCCAGCAGTAAGAGGGGGCGCCACGCTAACTATGGCTACACCTTC.